One and the same sample provided the 18 T cell receptor beta chains below, sequenced in a study of cytomegalovirus exposure and HLA in healthy donors. Vbeta (60) and Jbeta (13) primers were used in the PCR. This table comes from immunoSEQ multiplex PCR, and its TCRdb copy is limited to in-frame clones, with some not included. The sample is made up of around 70,000 clones, and the top ten hold about 3.8% of it. The specimen was PBMCs. The receptors were sampled from a female donor in good health and CMV-seropositive.

The chain employs TRBV9 and TRBJ2-7, with TRBD2 as a possible D gene (6 bases). This CDR3 comprises 13 residues. V was cut by 4 bases and J by 4 bases, with 12 bases left in between. Germline assignment: CDR1 SGDLS and CDR2 YYNGEE. The CDR3 sequence: CASSLRAGYEQYF. For the CDR3, the DNA is TGTGCCAGCAGCCTTCGTGCGGGGTACGAGCAGTACTTC.

The chain uses TRBV5-4 and TRBJ2-6, with D perhaps being TRBD1 or TRBD2 (6 bases each). Germline V gene lookup returns CDR1 SGHNT and CDR2 YYREEE (reference sequence). The CDR3 consists of 17 residues. The ends were cut back, 4 bases at V and 0 bases at J, with 14 bases in the middle. The CDR3 region has the DNA TGTGCCAGCAGCGTGGGAGGACAGCTCTCTGGGGCCAACGTCCTGACTTTC. Translation gives CASSVGGQLSGANVLTF.

The chain combines TRBV6-5 with TRBJ1-3; weak D call: TRBD1 (6 bases). In germline, CDR1 is MNHEY, CDR2 SVGAGI. With 2 bases removed from V and 5 bases from J, the gap between germline ends came to 16 bases. The CDR3 contains 16 residues. The CDR3 nucleotides read TGTGCCAGCAGTTACGGGGGCGGGCAGGGAAGAAACACCATATATTTT. It encodes CASSYGGGQGRNTIYF.

The CDR3 spells CASSLYPGVTGGEQYF. The DNA for the CDR3 is TGTGCCAGCAGCTTGTATCCCGGGGTGACTGGAGGCGAGCAGTACTTC. This chain connects TRBV5-8 to TRBJ2-7, with D perhaps matching TRBD2 (5 bases). The V end was cut by 1 base, the J end by 6 bases, with 20 bases between. The germline V gene encodes CDR1 SGHTS and CDR2 YDEGEE. The CDR3 length is 16 residues.

V usage is TRBV18 and J usage is TRBJ1-2, with 7 bases that match TRBD1. The germline V gene has CDR1 KGHSH and CDR2 LQKENI. The length of the CDR3 is 14 residues. With V trimmed by 5 bases and J by 7 bases, 10 bases remained unmatched. CDR3 nucleotide sequence: TGTGCCAGCTCATCGACAGGGTCTCAACTTGGCTACACCTTC. This sequence encodes CASSSTGSQLGYTF.

The rearrangement uses TRBV5-1 and TRBJ2-5; the D gene is possibly TRBD2 (6 bases). Germline V gene sequence: CDR1 SGHRS, CDR2 YFSETQ. V was shortened by 0 bases and J by 2 bases, with 11 bases between the two germline ends. This CDR3 has 15 amino acids. Written as DNA, the CDR3 is TGCGCCAGCAGCTTGGGCCGGGACTCACAAGAGACCCAGTACTTC. Its translation: CASSLGRDSQETQYF.

J is TRBJ2-1 and V is TRBV18; 12 bases are shared with TRBD2. Germline V lookup: CDR1 KGHSH, CDR2 LQKENI. This CDR3 has 18 residues. With 1 base clipped from V and 5 bases from J, the junction kept 9 bases outside the gene matches. CDR3 amino acids: CASSPLSSGRVTDNEQFF. The CDR3, as DNA: TGTGCCAGCTCACCACTATCTAGCGGGAGGGTCACCGACAATGAGCAGTTCTTC.

The rearrangement uses TRBV5-5 and TRBJ1-2, with TRBD1 matching over 7 bases. V was pared by 1 base and J by 7 bases, with 7 bases of the junction left unmatched. The CDR3 is 14 residues long. Germline V CDR1 and CDR2: SGHKS, YYEKEE (reference sequence). The CDR3: CASSLLGGGGGYTF. The CDR3 DNA reads as TGTGCCAGCAGCTTGCTTGGAGGGGGCGGTGGCTACACCTTC.

J is TRBJ2-3 and V is TRBV27; TRBD2 agrees at 8 bases. The CDR3 covers 13 residues. Trimming took 7 bases from V and 5 from J; bases not matched to a gene: 5. Per germline, CDR1 MNHEY and CDR2 SMNVEV (reference sequence). This CDR3 reads CASNRLAGDTQYF. The CDR3 DNA follows: TGTGCCAGCAATCGTCTAGCGGGAGATACGCAGTATTTT.

The chain combines TRBV29-1 with TRBJ2-1; D might be TRBD1 (5 bases). Trimming stripped 6 bases from V and 9 bases from J, with 21 bases between. Germline CDR1 and CDR2: SQVTM and ANQGSEA. The CDR3 extends over 14 amino acids. CDR3 nucleotide sequence: TGCAGCGTGCCCCTTTCGTGGGCAGGGATTGAGCAGTTCTTC. Translation gives CSVPLSWAGIEQFF.

The DNA for the CDR3 is TGTGCCAGCAGCTTAGGCCGGGGAGGTGAAGCTTTCTTT. Translation: CASSLGRGGEAFF. The chain is built from TRBV13 and TRBJ1-1; unclear D gene. The CDR3 totals 13 residues. Germline assignment: CDR1 PRHDT and CDR2 FYEKMQ (reference sequence). Trimming took 0 bases from V and 7 from J, leaving 9 bases between them.

This chain links TRBV7-9 with TRBJ2-7, with 8 bases fitting TRBD1. V lost 2 bases and J lost 5; bases outside the gene matches: 5. From germline, CDR1 is SEHNR and CDR2 FQNEAQ (reference sequence). CDR3 length: 14 residues. The CDR3 loop is CASSLFQGANEQYF. CDR3 DNA: TGTGCCAGCAGCTTATTCCAGGGGGCTAACGAGCAGTACTTC.

The chain combines TRBV6-6 with TRBJ2-1, with 13 bases identical to TRBD2. Germline values: CDR1 MNHNY, CDR2 SVGAGI (reference sequence). The CDR3 has 16 amino acids. V was clipped by 8 bases and J by 4 bases; unmatched bases: 8. Written as DNA, the CDR3 is TGTGCCAGCCTTAGGGGACTAGCGGGACCTTACAATGAGCAGTTCTTC. Protein product: CASLRGLAGPYNEQFF.

V usage is TRBV20-1 and J usage is TRBJ1-2; D not certain. The CDR3 is 11 residues long. Germline V gives CDR1 DFQATT, CDR2 SNEGSKA (reference sequence). This chain's CDR3 is CTNERNYGYTF. The CDR3, as DNA: TGCACCAACGAACGGAACTATGGCTACACCTTC.

V and J are TRBV11-2 and TRBJ1-1; no reliable D call. Germline assignment: CDR1 SGHAT and CDR2 FQNNGV. The CDR3 length is 14 residues. V was trimmed by 0 bases and J by 4 bases, leaving 9 bases between them. In nucleotides, the CDR3 is TGTGCCAGCAGCTTAGATCGGGTGGTCACTGAAGCTTTCTTT. It translates to CASSLDRVVTEAFF.

V and J are TRBV21-1 and TRBJ2-7; the D call of TRBD1 is as the table states it, not checked on the DNA. TRBV21-1 counts as a pseudogene. This CDR3 is 13 amino acids long. The DNA of the CDR3 is TGTGCCAGCACCTGGGGCAAGAACTACGAGCAGTACTTC. Translating gives CASTWGKNYEQYF.

The CDR3 here is CASRRGNEQFF. CDR3 bases: TGTGCCAGCAGGAGAGGGAATGAGCAGTTCTTC. The rearrangement joins TRBV25-1 to TRBJ2-1; tentatively, D is TRBD2 (5 bases). The V gene lost 6 bases and the J gene lost 7 bases, with 7 bases spanning the gap. The CDR3 is 11 amino acids. CDR1 MGHDK and CDR2 SYGVNS come from the germline V gene.

The CDR3 is CASSGTGGNQETQYF. In DNA, the CDR3 is TGTGCCAGCAGTGGGACAGGGGGAAATCAAGAGACCCAGTACTTC. V and J are TRBV25-1 and TRBJ2-5; 10 bases line up with TRBD1. V lost 4 bases to trimming and J lost 2 bases; unmatched junction nucleotides: 4. The germline V gene has CDR1 MGHDK and CDR2 SYGVNS. The CDR3 length is 15 residues.